What follows is one T cell receptor (beta chain) and its context. Its specificity is unknown. The data were produced by immunoSEQ multiplex PCR, yet TCRdb's version contains in-frame clones alone and is incomplete. Altogether more than 95,000 clones are present, 65% to 85% being singletons, with the ten largest covering 2.5% to 3.5%. This specimen belongs to a study of radiotherapy plus CTLA-4 blockade in lung cancer. Study-level background: In around 17% of patients, objective responses were seen; approximately 30% had disease control. Study results and limitations: Interferon-beta and early blood T cell clone dynamics reportedly predicted response best. Blood saw expansion of tumor-derived TCR clones after radiotherapy plus ipilimumab.

Chemo-refractory metastatic non-small-cell lung cancer patients were treated with focal radiation plus CTLA-4 blockade with ipilimumab. From germline, CDR1 is KGHSH and CDR2 LQKENI. The CDR3 is 15 residues long. This receptor was identified in a human donor with non-small cell lung cancer who had a partial response to radiotherapy plus ipilimumab. Some clones in this sample may be carry-over from other donors' samples. The material sequenced was peripheral blood, taken from a patient treated with radiotherapy plus ipilimumab. V usage is TRBV18 and J usage is TRBJ2-5, with a tentative D call TRBD1 (6 bases). The end of the DNA aligns better with TRBJ2-7, so the J call may be wrong. In DNA form, the CDR3 reads TGTGCCAGCTCACCATTCGGGACACCCTCCTACGAGCAGTACTTC. Protein sequence: CASSPFGTPSYEQYF.